These 27 T cell receptor beta chains share one sample of origin, sequenced in a study of T cell clones after liver transplantation. TCRdb's table, derived via immunoSEQ multiplex PCR, lists solely in-frame clones and lacks some. Of tens of thousands of clones listed, roughly 70% are singletons. The source was CD4+ T cells from blood, collected at the 22-month timepoint. Receptors originate from a human patient who received a liver transplant. T cells may partly derive from the graft donor.

This clone was seen more than once but under ten times. The chain carries TRBV5-4 and TRBJ1-3; TRBD1 matches 7 bases. V was pared by 4 bases and J by 8 bases, with 3 bases of the junction left unmatched. The CDR3 extends over 12 amino acids. CDR1 is SGHNT and CDR2 is YYREEE in the germline V gene (reference sequence). The CDR3 DNA is TGTGCCAGCAGCCCAGGGGGATACACCATATATTTT. It yields the protein CASSPGGYTIYF.

The rearrangement uses TRBV11-2 and TRBJ2-3; D unclear. This CDR3 spans 14 amino acids. V gave up 4 bases and J gave up 6 bases, with 14 bases separating them. The germline gives CDR1 SGHAT, CDR2 FQNNGV. CDR3 sequence: CASSSYPPRDTQYF. The CDR3 DNA follows: TGTGCCAGCAGCTCATACCCCCCGCGGGATACGCAGTATTTT.

This clone appeared a single time. The rearrangement joins TRBV6-5 to TRBJ2-2; 9 bases align to TRBD2. The trim removed 5 bases at V and 0 bases at J, leaving 1 base unmatched. The CDR3 totals 15 residues. CDR1 MNHEY and CDR2 SVGAGI come from the germline V gene. The CDR3 DNA reads as TGTGCCAGCAGTCCTAGCGGGGCGAACACCGGGGAGCTGTTTTTT. This gives the protein CASSPSGANTGELFF.

The chain couples TRBV5-8 to TRBJ2-1, with TRBD1 as a possible D gene (6 bases). CDR3 size: 15 residues. Germline CDR1 is SGHTS and CDR2 is YDEGEE. Trimming removed 4 bases at V and 1 base at J, with 12 bases between. The DNA of the CDR3 is TGTGCCAGCAGCCTGGCGCAGGGGTCCTACAATGAGCAGTTCTTC. Protein product: CASSLAQGSYNEQFF.

The chain has TRBV7-8 and TRBJ2-1; 10 bases agree with TRBD2. J gave up 5 bases and V 5 bases, and 6 bases lay outside the gene matches. Germline V lookup: CDR1 SGHVS, CDR2 FQNEAQ. The CDR3 consists of 15 residues. The DNA of the CDR3 is TGTGCCAGCAGCGTTAGCGGGGGGCCAAACAATGAGCAGTTCTTC. Translation: CASSVSGGPNNEQFF.

This chain uses TRBV2 with TRBJ2-1; possible D gene TRBD1, 6 bases. The germline CDR1 and CDR2 sequences are SNHLY and FYNNEI. Trimming stripped 8 bases from V and 7 bases from J, with 15 bases between. The CDR3 has 13 residues. The DNA of the CDR3 is TGTGCCAGCGTGGGGAACAGGGCTAATGAGCAGTTCTTC. It codes for CASVGNRANEQFF.

Here the CDR3 DNA reads TGTGCCATCAGTGAGGATCCGACAGGGGCTGGCTACACCTTC. Its protein is CAISEDPTGAGYTF. The V call is TRBV10-3, the J call TRBJ1-2, with TRBD1 matching 8 bases. The J segment lost 7 bases and the V segment lost 2 bases, leaving 6 bases of the junction unmatched. This CDR3 spans 14 amino acids. In germline, CDR1 is ENHRY, CDR2 SYGVKD.

This clone has just a few counts. V usage is TRBV7-9 and J usage is TRBJ1-2, with D unresolved. Germline values: CDR1 SEHNR, CDR2 FQNEAQ (reference sequence). Trimming stripped 0 bases from V and 0 bases from J, with 2 bases between. This CDR3 comprises 13 residues. The CDR3 region is CASSLAANYGYTF. The CDR3 bases are TGTGCCAGCAGCTTAGCAGCTAACTATGGCTACACCTTC.

This chain uses TRBV28 with TRBJ2-1; 9 bases are a match to TRBD2. Trimming removed 7 bases from V and 2 bases from J; junction bases left unmatched: 3. The length of the CDR3 is 14 residues. CDR1 MDHEN and CDR2 SYDVKM come from the germline V gene. This chain's CDR3 is CASTASGTYNEQFF. CDR3 sequence (DNA): TGTGCCAGCACGGCTAGCGGGACCTACAATGAGCAGTTCTTC.

In DNA, the CDR3 is TGTGCCAGTAGTTCCCTGACAGGAGTAACAACTAATGAAAAACTGTTTTTT. Amino acids: CASSSLTGVTTNEKLFF. The chain employs TRBV19 and TRBJ1-4; perhaps TRBD1 as D (6 bases). The CDR3 runs 17 residues. V lost 5 bases to trimming and J lost 0 bases, with 16 bases between them. Looked up from germline, CDR1 is LNHDA and CDR2 is SQIVND (reference sequence).

V is TRBV10-1 and J is TRBJ2-3; 7 bases are a match to TRBD1. The germline gives CDR1 WNHNN, CDR2 SYGVQD (reference sequence). The CDR3 consists of 14 residues. V was clipped by 8 bases and J by 2 bases; unmatched bases: 7. The CDR3 sequence: CASSRQGNTDTQYF. The CDR3 region has the DNA TGCGCCAGCTCCCGACAGGGAAACACAGATACGCAGTATTTT.

The chain is built from TRBV19 and TRBJ1-3; TRBD1 might be the D (5 bases). Trimming left V 5 bases short and J 2 bases short, with 19 bases between. The germline V gene encodes CDR1 LNHDA and CDR2 SQIVND (reference sequence). The CDR3 covers 17 residues. The CDR3 here is CASSSTGRSPAGNTIYF. The CDR3 bases are TGTGCCAGTAGTTCCACGGGACGGTCCCCTGCTGGAAACACCATATATTTT. Variable domain in full (rest from reference TRBV19 and TRBJ1-3): DGGITQSPKYLFRKEGQNVTLSCEQNLNHDAMYWYRQDPGQGLRLIYYSQIVNDFQKGDIAEGYSVSREKKESFPLTVTSAQKNPTAFYLCASSSTGRSPAGNTIYFGEGSWLTVV.

The V gene is TRBV10-3, the J gene TRBJ2-3, with 8 bases matching TRBD2. The germline gives CDR1 ENHRY, CDR2 SYGVKD. This CDR3 has 12 residues. The V and J ends lost 10 bases and 4 bases, in that order; junction bases with no gene match: 4. CDR3 residues: CASGGRADTQYF. In DNA form, the CDR3 reads TGTGCCAGCGGGGGGAGGGCAGATACGCAGTATTTT.

This chain links TRBV10-3 with TRBJ2-5; 7 positions match TRBD2. CDR3 length equals 14 residues. The junction had 7 bases not matched to a gene; V was cut back by 7 bases and J by 2 bases. The germline V gene has CDR1 ENHRY and CDR2 SYGVKD. CDR3 region: CAIKGTGGQETQYF. In DNA, the CDR3 is TGTGCCATCAAAGGAACGGGGGGTCAAGAGACCCAGTACTTC.

For the CDR3, the DNA is TGTGCCAGCAGTTTCCCCACTAGCGGGGCCGTCACAGATACGCAGTATTTT. Protein sequence: CASSFPTSGAVTDTQYF. This chain links TRBV28 with TRBJ2-3, with 10 bases identical to TRBD2. Unmatched junction bases numbered 8, after V lost 3 bases and J lost 2 bases. The CDR3 length is 17 residues. The germline CDR1 and CDR2 sequences are MDHEN and SYDVKM. The variable domain in full, completed from reference TRBV28 and TRBJ2-3, reads DVKVTQSSRYLVKRTGEKVFLECVQDMDHENMFWYRQDPGLGLRLIYFSYDVKMKEKGDIPEGYSVSREKKERFSLILESASTNQTSMYLCASSFPTSGAVTDTQYFGPGTRLTVL.

The chain is built from TRBV4-1 and TRBJ2-3, with D possibly matching TRBD1 (7 bases). V shed 6 bases and J shed 3 bases, with 25 bases lying between them. This CDR3 contains 18 residues. Germline-derived CDR1 and CDR2 are MGHRA and YSYEKL. The CDR3 reads CASSIGGGYGQETDTQYF. CDR3 sequence (DNA): TGCGCCAGCAGTATTGGAGGGGGCTATGGGCAAGAAACAGATACGCAGTATTTT.

J is TRBJ2-2 and V is TRBV5-1; D gene ambiguous. Germline V gene data show CDR1 as SGHRS and CDR2 as YFSETQ. This CDR3 is 15 amino acids long. Between the trimmed V and J ends, which lost 0 bases and 0 bases, there was a span of 6 bases. The CDR3 here is CASSLGVSNTGELFF. The CDR3 coding sequence is TGCGCCAGCAGCTTGGGGGTTTCGAACACCGGGGAGCTGTTTTTT.

The genes are TRBV30 and TRBJ2-3; either TRBD1 or TRBD2 may fit D (7 bases each). There are 12 residues in the CDR3. The germline V gene encodes CDR1 GTSNPN and CDR2 SVGIG (reference sequence). Trimming took 4 bases from V and 6 from J, leaving 11 bases between them. CDR3 residues: CAWTGGGDTQYF. Written as DNA, the CDR3 is TGTGCCTGGACAGGGGGAGGGGATACGCAGTATTTT. Complete variable domain (other parts from reference TRBV30 and TRBJ2-3): SQTIHQWPATLVQPVGSPLSLECTVEGTSNPNLYWYRQAAGRGLQLLFYSVGIGQISSEVPQNLSASRPQDRQFILSSKKLLLSDSGFYLCAWTGGGDTQYFGPGTRLTVL.

V is TRBV4-2 and J is TRBJ2-3, with TRBD2 matching 10 bases. CDR3 length: 17 residues. Trimming removed 1 base from V and 5 bases from J; junction bases left unmatched: 9. The germline V gene encodes CDR1 LGHNA and CDR2 YNFKEQ. The CDR3 DNA reads as TGTGCCAGCAGCCAAGGTGGAAGCGGGGGGGCCAAAGATACGCAGTATTTT. The encoded protein is CASSQGGSGGAKDTQYF.

The chain is built from TRBV19 and TRBJ2-7; 7 nucleotides agree with TRBD1. The trim removed 5 bases at V and 3 bases at J, leaving 10 bases unmatched. The germline V gene has CDR1 LNHDA and CDR2 SQIVND (reference sequence). The CDR3 extends over 15 amino acids. CDR3 residues: CASSARQGSGYEQYF. DNA for the CDR3: TGTGCCAGTAGTGCCCGACAGGGTTCAGGCTACGAGCAGTACTTC.

This clone was seen a few times. The chain uses TRBV10-3 and TRBJ1-1; maybe TRBD1 (5 bases). CDR1 is ENHRY and CDR2 is SYGVKD in the germline V gene. CDR3 length equals 15 residues. V lost 5 bases, J lost 4 bases, and 17 bases lay in between. CDR3 in DNA: TGTGCCATCAGTCCCTCTGGGGGATACCGCACTGAAGCTTTCTTT. As protein: CAISPSGGYRTEAFF.

This clone has ten or more counts. The chain has TRBV6-5 and TRBJ2-7; no firm D call. The CDR3 is 14 amino acids. The germline gives CDR1 MNHEY, CDR2 SVGAGI. V lost 6 bases and J lost 6, with 18 bases in between. CDR3 sequence (DNA): TGTGCCAGCAGGCGGATTTCTCCTGGGATCGAGCAGTACTTC. This translates into CASRRISPGIEQYF.

In the case of this clone: This specimen includes other DNA sequences encoding the same CDR3. This sequence joins TRBV28 and TRBJ1-2, with D perhaps matching TRBD1 (6 bases). There are 12 residues in the CDR3. CDR1 is MDHEN and CDR2 is SYDVKM in the germline V gene. Between the trimmed V and J ends, which lost 3 bases and 4 bases, there was a span of 6 bases. CDR3 region: CASSLDSYGYTF. CDR3 bases: TGTGCCAGCAGTTTGGACAGCTATGGCTACACCTTC.

There are a few counts of this clone. The rearrangement uses TRBV2 and TRBJ1-5, with 10 bases lining up with TRBD1. V was pared by 4 bases and J by 2 bases, with 2 bases of the junction left unmatched. CDR1 is SNHLY, CDR2 FYNNEI, per germline. This CDR3 has 15 amino acids. CDR3 nucleotides: TGTGCCAGCAGTGGGGACAGGGGTGGCAATCAGCCCCAGCATTTT. Residues: CASSGDRGGNQPQHF.

The chain links TRBV5-4 to TRBJ2-7; D is unclear. Trimming cost V 4 bases and J 0 bases, with 14 bases left between them. The CDR3 covers 15 residues. The V gene's germline CDR1 is SGHNT and CDR2 YYREEE (reference sequence). The CDR3 DNA follows: TGTGCCAGCAGCGCGACCGATCGGAGCTCCTACGAGCAGTACTTC. Encoded protein: CASSATDRSSYEQYF. The full variable domain, rest sourced from reference TRBV5-4 and TRBJ2-7, is ETGVTQSPTHLIKTRGQQVTLRCSSQSGHNTVSWYQQALGQGPQFIFQYYREEENGRGNFPPRFSGLQFPNYSSELNVNALELDDSALYLCASSATDRSSYEQYFGPGTRLTVT.

This chain uses TRBV4-2 with TRBJ1-1; D unclear. Per germline, CDR1 LGHNA and CDR2 YNFKEQ. This CDR3 has 15 amino acids. V was shortened by 4 bases and J by 1 base, with 13 bases between the two germline ends. CDR3 sequence (DNA): TGTGCCAGCAGCCCGGACGGAGACCCGAACACTGAAGCTTTCTTT. Its translation: CASSPDGDPNTEAFF.

The chain is built from TRBV28 and TRBJ2-1; 12 bases fit TRBD2. CDR3 length equals 16 residues. The germline CDR1 and CDR2 sequences are MDHEN and SYDVKM. The trim removed 2 bases at V and 7 bases at J, leaving 6 bases unmatched. The DNA for the CDR3 is TGTGCCAGCAGTTTACCTAGCGGGGGGGCCGGTAATGAGCAGTTCTTC. Its protein is CASSLPSGGAGNEQFF.